These 7 T cell receptor beta chains were all obtained from the same sample, sequenced in a study of T cells in Graves' hyperthyroidism and ophthalmopathy. It was RNA transcripts that yielded the amplified TCR beta CDR3 regions. HTBI primers were the set used in a first-round RT-PCR of the TCR CDR3. Via MiXCR, TCRdb re-called the multiplex PCR reads, giving one row per CDR3 protein. The sample lists about 560,000 distinct CDR3 sequences; over 15% were seen once. Sequenced material: blood. These receptors all stem from a woman aged 18-35 years with Graves' hyperthyroidism.

This chain uses TRBV7-9 with TRBJ2-3; D uncertain. The CDR3 has 13 residues. V lost 5 bases and J 6 bases, leaving 12 bases between the germline ends. CDR1 and CDR2 (germline): SEHNR, FQNEAQ (reference sequence). DNA for the CDR3: TGTGCCAGCAGCCGGACCAGCAGCGATACGCAGTATTTT. Amino acids: CASSRTSSDTQYF.

The chain combines TRBV12-3 or TRBV12-4 with TRBJ1-3; a weak D match, TRBD1 (6 bases). Trimming cost V 5 bases and J 4 bases, with 12 bases left between them. The CDR3 length is 14 residues. The CDR3 region is CASSTGALGNTIYF. CDR3 DNA: TGTGCCAGCAGTACGGGGGCGCTGGGAAACACCATATATTTT.

Ten or more counts support this clonotype. The chain joins TRBV12-3 or TRBV12-4 to TRBJ1-6, with 7 positions matching TRBD1. After removal of 1 base from V and 7 bases from J, the junction contained 1 base not matched to a gene. CDR3 length: 14 residues. The CDR3 DNA reads TGTGCCAGCAGTTTAGGCAGGGGGAATTCACCCCTCCACTTT. It yields the protein CASSLGRGNSPLHF.

This clonotype was seen repeatedly, ten times or more. This rearrangement joins TRBV20-1 to TRBJ2-7; D not resolved. Germline assignment: CDR1 DFQATT and CDR2 SNEGSKA (reference sequence). The ends were cut back, 5 bases at V and 2 bases at J, with 10 bases in the middle. This CDR3 has 12 residues. In nucleotides, the CDR3 is TGCAGTGCTCGACGGGCTCCCTACGAGCAGTACTTC. This sequence encodes CSARRAPYEQYF.

This clonotype was seen only once. J is TRBJ2-2 and V is TRBV7-9, with D possibly TRBD1 on 6 matching bases. CDR3 length: 16 residues. V was cut by 5 bases and J by 1 base, with 14 bases left in between. The germline gives CDR1 SEHNR, CDR2 FQNEAQ (reference sequence). The CDR3 coding sequence is TGTGCCAGCAGCCGCGGCAGGGGCCAGAACACCGGGGAGCTGTTTTTT. It yields the protein CASSRGRGQNTGELFF. The full variable domain, its missing parts supplied by reference TRBV7-9 and TRBJ2-2, is DTGVSQNPRHKITKRGQNVTFRCDPISEHNRLYWYRQTLGQGPEFLTYFQNEAQLEKSRLLSDRFSAERPKGSFSTLEIQRTEQGDSAMYLCASSRGRGQNTGELFFGEGSRLTVL.

This chain connects TRBV7-2 to TRBJ2-5, with 9 bases aligning to TRBD2. This CDR3 comprises 15 residues. Germline V gives CDR1 SGHTA, CDR2 FQGNSA. V dropped 4 bases and J dropped 4; count of bases not matched to a gene: 7. The CDR3 region is CASSSIAGERETQYF. CDR3 bases: TGTGCCAGCAGCTCGATAGCGGGGGAGAGAGAGACCCAGTACTTC.

The V and J genes are TRBV15 and TRBJ2-3; D is uncertain. The germline CDR1 and CDR2 sequences are LNHNV and YYDKDF (reference sequence). The CDR3 extends over 13 amino acids. V gave up 0 bases and J gave up 4 bases, with 5 bases separating them. CDR3 loop: CATSRELADTQYF. The CDR3 coding sequence is TGTGCCACCAGCAGAGAGTTAGCAGATACGCAGTATTTT.